This TCR beta chain was retrieved from a study of regulatory T cells in long-lasting Graves disease. This clonotype was seen a handful of times. Germline and junction disagree at one end, which may indicate a read error. Time point of the sample: persistent/refractory GD, antithyroid drugs over 5 years with positive TRAb. TCR sequences were obtained from RNA taken from PBMCs. The CDR3 consists of 16 residues. Germline CDR1 is SGHRS and CDR2 is YFSETQ. Relying on iRepertoire HTBI primers and Arm-PCR of CDR3 regions, the team built TCR beta libraries. One entry per CDR3 protein, called by TCRdb with MiXCR from the multiplex PCR reads. This repertoire shows fewer than 400,000 distinct CDR3 sequences, 15% to 20% found once; its top ten account for less than 35%.

J is TRBJ2-2 and V is TRBV5-1; 13 positions match TRBD2. The sample in question was peripheral blood mononuclear cells (PBMCs), obtained when the disease was refractory, from a patient treated with antithyroid drugs. This TCR derives from a female donor with Graves disease. CDR3 DNA: TGCGCCAGCACCTTGGGACTAGCGGGAATAACCGGGGAGCTGTTTTTT. Translation gives CASTLGLAGITGELFF.